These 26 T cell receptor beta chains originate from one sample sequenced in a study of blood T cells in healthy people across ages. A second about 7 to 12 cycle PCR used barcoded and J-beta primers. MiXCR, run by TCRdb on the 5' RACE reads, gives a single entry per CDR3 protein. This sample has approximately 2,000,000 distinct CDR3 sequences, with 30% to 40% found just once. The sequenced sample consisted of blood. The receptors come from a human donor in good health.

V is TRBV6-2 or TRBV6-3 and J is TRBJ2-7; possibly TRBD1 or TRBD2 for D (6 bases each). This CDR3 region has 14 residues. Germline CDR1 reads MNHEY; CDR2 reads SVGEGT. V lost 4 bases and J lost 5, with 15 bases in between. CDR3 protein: CASSFRTNRDEQYF. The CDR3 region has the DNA TGTGCCAGCAGTTTCCGGACTAACAGGGACGAGCAGTACTTC.

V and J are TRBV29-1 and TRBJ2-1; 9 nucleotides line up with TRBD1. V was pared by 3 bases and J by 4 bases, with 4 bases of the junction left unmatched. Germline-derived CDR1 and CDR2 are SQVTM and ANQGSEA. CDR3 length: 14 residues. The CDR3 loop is CSVDSGQGYNEQFF. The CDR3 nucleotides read TGCAGCGTTGATTCAGGACAGGGGTACAATGAGCAGTTCTTC.

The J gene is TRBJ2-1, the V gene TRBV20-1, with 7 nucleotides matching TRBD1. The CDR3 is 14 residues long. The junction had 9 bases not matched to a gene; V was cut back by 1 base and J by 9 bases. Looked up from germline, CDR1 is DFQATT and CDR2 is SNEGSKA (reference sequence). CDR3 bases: TGCAGTGCTAGAGCCTCGGGACAGTTTTGTGAGCAGTTCTTC. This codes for CSARASGQFCEQFF.

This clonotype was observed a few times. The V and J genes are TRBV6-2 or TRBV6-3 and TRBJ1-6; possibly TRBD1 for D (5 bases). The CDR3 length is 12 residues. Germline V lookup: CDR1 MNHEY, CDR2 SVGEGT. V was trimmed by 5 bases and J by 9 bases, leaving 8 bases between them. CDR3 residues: CASSIRGSPLHF. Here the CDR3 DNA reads TGTGCCAGCAGTATAAGGGGTTCACCCCTCCACTTT.

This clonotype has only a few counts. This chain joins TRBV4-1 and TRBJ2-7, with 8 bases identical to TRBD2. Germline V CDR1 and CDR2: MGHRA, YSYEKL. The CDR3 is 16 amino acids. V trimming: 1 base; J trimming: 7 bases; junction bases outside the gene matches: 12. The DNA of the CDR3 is TGCGCCAGCAGCCAAGGTCGGTTTAGCGGGGCCGGAGAGCAGTACTTC. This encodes CASSQGRFSGAGEQYF.

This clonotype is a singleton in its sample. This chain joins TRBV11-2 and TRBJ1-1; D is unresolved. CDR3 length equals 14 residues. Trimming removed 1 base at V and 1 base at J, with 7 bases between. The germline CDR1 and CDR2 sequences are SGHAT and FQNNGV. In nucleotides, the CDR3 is TGTGCCAGCAGCTTAGGAGTTTGGAACACTGAAGCTTTCTTT. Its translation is CASSLGVWNTEAFF.

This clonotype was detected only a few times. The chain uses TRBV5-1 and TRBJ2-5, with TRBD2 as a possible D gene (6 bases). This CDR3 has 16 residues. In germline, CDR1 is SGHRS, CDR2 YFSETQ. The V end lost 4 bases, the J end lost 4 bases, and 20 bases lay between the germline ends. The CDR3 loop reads CASSPGIRESGETQYF. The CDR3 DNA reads TGCGCCAGCAGCCCGGGAATTCGGGAGAGCGGAGAGACCCAGTACTTC.

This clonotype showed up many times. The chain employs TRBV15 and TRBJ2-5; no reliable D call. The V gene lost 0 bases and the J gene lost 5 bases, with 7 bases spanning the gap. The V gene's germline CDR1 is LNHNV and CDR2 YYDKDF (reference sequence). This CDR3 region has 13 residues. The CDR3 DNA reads TGTGCCACCAGCAGAGATTTGCGCGAGACCCAGTACTTC. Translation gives CATSRDLRETQYF.

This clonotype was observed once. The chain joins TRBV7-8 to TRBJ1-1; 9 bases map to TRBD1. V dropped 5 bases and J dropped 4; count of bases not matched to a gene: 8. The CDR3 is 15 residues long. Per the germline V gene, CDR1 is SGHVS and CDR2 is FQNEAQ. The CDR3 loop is CASSPQGAASTEAFF. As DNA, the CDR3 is TGTGCCAGCAGCCCACAGGGGGCCGCCAGCACTGAAGCTTTCTTT.

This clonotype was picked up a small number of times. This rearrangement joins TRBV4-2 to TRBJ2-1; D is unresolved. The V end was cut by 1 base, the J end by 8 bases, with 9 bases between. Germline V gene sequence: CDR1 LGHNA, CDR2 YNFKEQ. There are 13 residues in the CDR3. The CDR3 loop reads CASSQVPGYEQFF. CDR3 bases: TGTGCCAGCAGCCAAGTCCCGGGTTATGAGCAGTTCTTC.

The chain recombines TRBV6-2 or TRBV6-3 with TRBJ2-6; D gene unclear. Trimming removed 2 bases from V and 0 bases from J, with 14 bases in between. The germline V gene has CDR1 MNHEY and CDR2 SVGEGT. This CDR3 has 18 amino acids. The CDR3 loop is CASSYGALFRSGANVLTF. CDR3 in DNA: TGTGCCAGCAGTTACGGCGCCCTCTTTCGCTCTGGGGCCAACGTCCTGACTTTC.

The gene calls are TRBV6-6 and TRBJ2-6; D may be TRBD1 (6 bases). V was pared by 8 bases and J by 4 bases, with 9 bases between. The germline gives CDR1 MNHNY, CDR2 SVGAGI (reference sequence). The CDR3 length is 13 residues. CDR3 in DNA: TGTGCCAGCCAGGGGACGGGGGCCAACGTCCTGACTTTC. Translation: CASQGTGANVLTF.

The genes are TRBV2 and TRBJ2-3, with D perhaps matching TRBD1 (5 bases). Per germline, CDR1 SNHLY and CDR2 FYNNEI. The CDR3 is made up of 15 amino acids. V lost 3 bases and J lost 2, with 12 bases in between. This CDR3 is CASSESGHPTDTQYF. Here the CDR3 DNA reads TGTGCCAGCAGTGAGTCAGGACACCCCACAGATACGCAGTATTTT. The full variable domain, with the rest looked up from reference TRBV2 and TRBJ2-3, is EPEVTQTPSHQVTQMGQEVILRCVPISNHLYFYWYRQILGQKVEFLVSFYNNEISEKSEIFDDQFSVERPDGSNFTLKIRSTKLEDSAMYFCASSESGHPTDTQYFGPGTRLTVL.

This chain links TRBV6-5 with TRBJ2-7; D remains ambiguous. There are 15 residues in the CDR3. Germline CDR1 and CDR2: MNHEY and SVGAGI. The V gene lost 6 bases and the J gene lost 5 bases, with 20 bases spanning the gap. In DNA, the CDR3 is TGTGCCAGCAGCCGGGCAAGTAAACCCACTCACGAGCAGTACTTC. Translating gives CASSRASKPTHEQYF.

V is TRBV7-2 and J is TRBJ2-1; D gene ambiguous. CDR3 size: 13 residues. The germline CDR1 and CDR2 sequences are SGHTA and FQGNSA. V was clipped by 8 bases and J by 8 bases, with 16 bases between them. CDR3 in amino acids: CASARVQRDEQFF. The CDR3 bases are TGTGCCAGCGCCCGGGTCCAAAGGGATGAGCAGTTCTTC.

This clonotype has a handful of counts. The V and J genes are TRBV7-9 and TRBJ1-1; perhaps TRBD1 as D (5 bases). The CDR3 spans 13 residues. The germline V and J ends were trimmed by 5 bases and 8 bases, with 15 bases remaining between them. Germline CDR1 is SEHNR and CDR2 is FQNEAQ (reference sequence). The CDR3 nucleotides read TGTGCCAGCAGCCTGACAGCATCCCTAGAAGCTTTCTTT. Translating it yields CASSLTASLEAFF.

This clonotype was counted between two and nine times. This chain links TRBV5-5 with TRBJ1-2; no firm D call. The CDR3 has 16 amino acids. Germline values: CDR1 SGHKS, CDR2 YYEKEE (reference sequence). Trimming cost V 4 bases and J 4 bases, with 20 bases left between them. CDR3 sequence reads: CASSPLVATLFYGYTF. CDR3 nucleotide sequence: TGTGCCAGCAGCCCCCTTGTGGCGACTTTATTCTATGGCTACACCTTC.

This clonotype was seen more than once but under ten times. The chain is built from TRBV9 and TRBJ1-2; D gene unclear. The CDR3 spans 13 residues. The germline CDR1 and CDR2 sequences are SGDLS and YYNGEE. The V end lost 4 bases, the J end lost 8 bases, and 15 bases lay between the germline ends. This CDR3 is CASSLAITGGYTF. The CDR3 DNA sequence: TGTGCCAGCAGCCTAGCGATAACGGGAGGCTACACCTTC.

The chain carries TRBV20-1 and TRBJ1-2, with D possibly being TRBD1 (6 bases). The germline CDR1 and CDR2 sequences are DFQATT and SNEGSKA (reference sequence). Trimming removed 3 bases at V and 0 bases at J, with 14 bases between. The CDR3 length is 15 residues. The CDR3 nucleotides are TGCAGTGCTAGTTCGGGACACTCTACTAACTATGGCTACACCTTC. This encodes CSASSGHSTNYGYTF.

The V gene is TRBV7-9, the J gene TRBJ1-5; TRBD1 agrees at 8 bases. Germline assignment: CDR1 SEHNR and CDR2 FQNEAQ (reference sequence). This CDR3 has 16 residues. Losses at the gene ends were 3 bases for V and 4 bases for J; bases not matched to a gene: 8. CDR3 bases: TGTGCCAGCAGCTTGGGCCGGACAGGGCAGAATCAGCCCCAGCATTTT. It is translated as CASSLGRTGQNQPQHF.

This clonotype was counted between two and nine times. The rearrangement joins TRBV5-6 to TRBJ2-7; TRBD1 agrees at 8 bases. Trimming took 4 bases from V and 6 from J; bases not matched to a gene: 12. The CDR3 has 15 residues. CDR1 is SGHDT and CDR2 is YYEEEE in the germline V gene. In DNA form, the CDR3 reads TGTGCCAGCAGCATGGCGGACAGGGTAGTCGGCGAGCAGTACTTC. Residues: CASSMADRVVGEQYF.

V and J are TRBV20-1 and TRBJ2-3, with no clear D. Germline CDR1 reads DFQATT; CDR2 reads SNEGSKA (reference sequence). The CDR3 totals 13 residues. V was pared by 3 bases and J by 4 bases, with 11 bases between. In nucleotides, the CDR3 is TGCAGTGCTAGGGTAGGATGGCCAGATACGCAGTATTTT. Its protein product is CSARVGWPDTQYF.

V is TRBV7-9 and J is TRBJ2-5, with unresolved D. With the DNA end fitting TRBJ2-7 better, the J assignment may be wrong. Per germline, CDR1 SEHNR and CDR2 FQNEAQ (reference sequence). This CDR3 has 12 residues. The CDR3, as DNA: TGTGCCAGCAGCCCAGCAGCCCACGAGCAGTACTTC. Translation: CASSPAAHEQYF.

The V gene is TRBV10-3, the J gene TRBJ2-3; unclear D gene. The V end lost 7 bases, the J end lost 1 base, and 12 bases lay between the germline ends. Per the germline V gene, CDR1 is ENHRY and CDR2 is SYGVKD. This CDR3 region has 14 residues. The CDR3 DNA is TGTGCCATCAAGCTCGATTCGGGCACAGATACGCAGTATTTT. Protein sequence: CAIKLDSGTDTQYF.

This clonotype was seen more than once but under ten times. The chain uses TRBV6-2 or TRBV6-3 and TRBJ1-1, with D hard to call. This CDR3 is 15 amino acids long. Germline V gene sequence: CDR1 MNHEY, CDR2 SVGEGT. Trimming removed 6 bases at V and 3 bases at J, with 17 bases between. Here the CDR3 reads CASSLTLRRDTEAFF. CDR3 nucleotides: TGTGCCAGCAGCCTTACGTTGAGGAGGGACACTGAAGCTTTCTTT.

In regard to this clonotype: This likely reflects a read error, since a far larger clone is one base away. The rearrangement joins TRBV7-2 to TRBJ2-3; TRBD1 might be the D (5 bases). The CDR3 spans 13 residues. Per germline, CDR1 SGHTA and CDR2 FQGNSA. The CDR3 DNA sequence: TGTGTCAGCAGCTTATGGGGCACGGATACGCAGTATTTT. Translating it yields CVSSLWGTDTQYF.